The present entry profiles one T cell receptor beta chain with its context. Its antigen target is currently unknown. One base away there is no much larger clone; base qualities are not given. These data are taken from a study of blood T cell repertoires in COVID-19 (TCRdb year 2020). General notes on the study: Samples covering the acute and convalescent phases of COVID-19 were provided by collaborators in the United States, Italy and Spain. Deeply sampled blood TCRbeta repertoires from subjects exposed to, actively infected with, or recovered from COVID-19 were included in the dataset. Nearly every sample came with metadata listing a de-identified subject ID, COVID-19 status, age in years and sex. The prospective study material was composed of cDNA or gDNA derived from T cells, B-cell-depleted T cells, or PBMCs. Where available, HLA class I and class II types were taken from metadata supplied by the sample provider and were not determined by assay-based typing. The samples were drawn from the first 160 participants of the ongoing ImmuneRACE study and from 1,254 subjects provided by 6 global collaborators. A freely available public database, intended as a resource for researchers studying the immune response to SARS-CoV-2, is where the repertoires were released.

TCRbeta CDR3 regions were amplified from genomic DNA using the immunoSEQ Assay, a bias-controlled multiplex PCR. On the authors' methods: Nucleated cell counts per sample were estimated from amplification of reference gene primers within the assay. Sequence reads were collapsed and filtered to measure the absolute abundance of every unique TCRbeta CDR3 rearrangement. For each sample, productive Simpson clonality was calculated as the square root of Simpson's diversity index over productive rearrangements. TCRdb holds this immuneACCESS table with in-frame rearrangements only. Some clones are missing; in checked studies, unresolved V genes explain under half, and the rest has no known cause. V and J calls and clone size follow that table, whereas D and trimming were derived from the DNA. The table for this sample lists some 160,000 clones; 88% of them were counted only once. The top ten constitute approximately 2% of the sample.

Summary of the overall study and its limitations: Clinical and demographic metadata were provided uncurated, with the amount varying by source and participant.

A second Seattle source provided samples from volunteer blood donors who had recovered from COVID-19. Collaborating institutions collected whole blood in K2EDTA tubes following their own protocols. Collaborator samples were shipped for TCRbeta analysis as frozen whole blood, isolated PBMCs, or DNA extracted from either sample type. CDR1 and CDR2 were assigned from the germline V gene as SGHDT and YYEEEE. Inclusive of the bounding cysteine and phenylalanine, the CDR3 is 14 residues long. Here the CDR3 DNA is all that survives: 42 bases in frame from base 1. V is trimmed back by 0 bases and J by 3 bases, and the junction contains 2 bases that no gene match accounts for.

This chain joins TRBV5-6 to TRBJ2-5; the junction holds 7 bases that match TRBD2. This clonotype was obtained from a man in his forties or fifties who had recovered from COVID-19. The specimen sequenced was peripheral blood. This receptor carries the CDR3 CASSLESGEETQYF. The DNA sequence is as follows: TGTGCCAGCAGCTTGGAAAGCGGGGAAGAGACCCAGTACTTC.